This record covers a single TCR beta chain. Its antigen is still unknown. Base qualities are not recorded, but no much larger clone differs from it by a single base. Per the germline V gene, SGHVS is the CDR1 and FQNEAQ is the CDR2. The CDR3 runs 13 residues from the cysteine to the phenylalanine. Just the 39-base CDR3 DNA is kept, in frame starting at base 1. Trimming removed 6 bases from V and 0 bases from J, leaving 8 bases between the germline ends. Sequencing used an Illumina HiSeq 2500. Quantitative 5'-RACE with molecular barcodes was used to prepare TCR beta libraries. The authors' analysis ran thus. A new computational method based on a probabilistic model of VDJ rearrangement was used to identify disease-linked TCR variants. Through fastp at Q25 and MiXCR, TCRdb rebuilt clones from the public reads, retaining in-frame beta chains. Records with the same CDR3 protein are collapsed into one entry carrying the most frequent genes and DNA. TCRdb's processing, not the study's, gives the V and J calls here. This sample holds about 340,000 distinct CDR3 sequences; 20% to 25% were observed only once. Jointly, the top ten make up roughly 14% of the sample.

The source of the sample is a study of CD8 T cells in ankylosing spondylitis (TCRdb year 2017). Looking at the study overall: To find TCR variants linked to disease, the study profiled T cell receptor beta repertoires in ankylosing spondylitis patients and healthy donors. The full study cohort comprised some 27 ankylosing spondylitis patients and about 110 healthy donors. Peripheral blood was sampled, and synovial fluid was additionally collected from ankylosing spondylitis patients. Here is what the overall study found, with its caveats: Some motif variants were previously reported in synovial fluid and blood of reactive arthritis patients, suggesting common disease-initiation mechanisms. Significant enrichment of the disease-linked clones was reported in matched synovial fluid samples from ankylosing spondylitis patients. The disease-linked clones had a CD8+ phenotype and were found at relatively low frequencies in peripheral blood. Blood from ankylosing spondylitis patients appeared to be characterized by a TCR beta motif composed of under ten highly homologous amino acid variants.

The chain is made from TRBV7-8 and TRBJ1-1; the D segment could be TRBD1, given 5 matching bases. The TCR sequence derives from a male donor with ankylosing spondylitis or in good health (not recorded which). Sequencing was done on a sample of blood, either unsorted or a sorted T cell fraction (not recorded which). The nucleotides read TGTGCCAGCAGTATGGGACTGAACACTGAAGCTTTCTTT. This translates into CASSMGLNTEAFF. Here the CDR3 is joined to the reference TRBV7-8 and TRBJ1-1 genes, and the full variable domain is: GAGVSQSPRYKVAKRGQDVALRCDPISGHVSLFWYQQALGQGPEFLTYFQNEAQLDKSGLPSDRFFAERPEGSVSTLKIQRTQQEDSAVYLCASSMGLNTEAFFGQGTRLTVV.